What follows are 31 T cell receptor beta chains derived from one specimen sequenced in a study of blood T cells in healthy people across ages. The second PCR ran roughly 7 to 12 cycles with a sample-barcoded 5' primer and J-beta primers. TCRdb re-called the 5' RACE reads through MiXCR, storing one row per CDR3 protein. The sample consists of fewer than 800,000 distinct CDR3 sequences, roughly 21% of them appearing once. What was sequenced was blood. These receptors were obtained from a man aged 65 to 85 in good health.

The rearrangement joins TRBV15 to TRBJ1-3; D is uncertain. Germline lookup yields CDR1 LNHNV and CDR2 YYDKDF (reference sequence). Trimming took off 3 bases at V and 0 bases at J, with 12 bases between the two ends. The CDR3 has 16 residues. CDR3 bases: TGTGCCACCAGCAGGCAAACCCTAGGCTCTGGAAACACCATATATTTT. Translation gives CATSRQTLGSGNTIYF.

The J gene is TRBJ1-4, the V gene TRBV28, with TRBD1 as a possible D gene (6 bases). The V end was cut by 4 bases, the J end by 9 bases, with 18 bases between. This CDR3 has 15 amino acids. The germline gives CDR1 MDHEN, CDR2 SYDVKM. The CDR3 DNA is TGTGCCAGCAGTTCGCCGGGGACAACACTCAAAAAACTGTTTTTT. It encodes CASSSPGTTLKKLFF. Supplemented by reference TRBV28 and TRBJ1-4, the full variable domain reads DVKVTQSSRYLVKRTGEKVFLECVQDMDHENMFWYRQDPGLGLRLIYFSYDVKMKEKGDIPEGYSVSREKKERFSLILESASTNQTSMYLCASSSPGTTLKKLFFGSGTQLSVL.

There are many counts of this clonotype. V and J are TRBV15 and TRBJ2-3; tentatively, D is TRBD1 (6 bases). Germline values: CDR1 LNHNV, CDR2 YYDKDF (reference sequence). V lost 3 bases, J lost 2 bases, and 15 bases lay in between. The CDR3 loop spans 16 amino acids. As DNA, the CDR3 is TGTGCCACCAGCAGGACAGGCGAAGTCCTCACAGATACGCAGTATTTT. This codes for CATSRTGEVLTDTQYF.

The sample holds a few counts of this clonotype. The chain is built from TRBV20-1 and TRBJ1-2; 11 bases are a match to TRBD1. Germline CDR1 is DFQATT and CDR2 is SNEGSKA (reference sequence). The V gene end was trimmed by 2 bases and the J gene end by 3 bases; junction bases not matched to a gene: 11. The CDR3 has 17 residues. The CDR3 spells CSARQRTGGGGYYGYTF. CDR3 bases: TGCAGTGCTAGACAAAGGACAGGGGGCGGGGGATACTATGGCTACACCTTC.

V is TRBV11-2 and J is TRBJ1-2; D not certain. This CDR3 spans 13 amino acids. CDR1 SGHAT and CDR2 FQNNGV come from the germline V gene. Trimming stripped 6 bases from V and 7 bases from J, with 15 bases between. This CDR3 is CASRVGKGGGYTF. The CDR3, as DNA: TGTGCCAGCAGGGTCGGTAAGGGCGGTGGCTACACCTTC.

As DNA, the CDR3 is TGCAGTGCTAGGCCAGGGCAGGAGAGCACAGATACGCAGTATTTT. It specifies CSARPGQESTDTQYF. V is TRBV20-1 and J is TRBJ2-3; D perhaps matches TRBD1 (5 bases). CDR1 is DFQATT and CDR2 is SNEGSKA in the germline V gene (reference sequence). The germline V and J ends were trimmed by 3 bases and 0 bases, with 13 bases remaining between them. This CDR3 is 15 amino acids long.

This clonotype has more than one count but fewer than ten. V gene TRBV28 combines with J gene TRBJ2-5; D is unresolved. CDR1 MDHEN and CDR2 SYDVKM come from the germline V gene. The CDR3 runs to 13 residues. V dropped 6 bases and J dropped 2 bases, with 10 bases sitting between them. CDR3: CASSRHGQETQYF. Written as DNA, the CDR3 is TGTGCCAGCAGCCGCCACGGGCAAGAGACCCAGTACTTC.

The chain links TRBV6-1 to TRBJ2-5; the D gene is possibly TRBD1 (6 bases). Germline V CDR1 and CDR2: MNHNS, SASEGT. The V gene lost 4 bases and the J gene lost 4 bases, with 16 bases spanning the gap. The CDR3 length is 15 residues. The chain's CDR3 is CASSGGHKKRETQYF. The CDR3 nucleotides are TGTGCCAGCAGTGGGGGACACAAAAAAAGAGAGACCCAGTACTTC.

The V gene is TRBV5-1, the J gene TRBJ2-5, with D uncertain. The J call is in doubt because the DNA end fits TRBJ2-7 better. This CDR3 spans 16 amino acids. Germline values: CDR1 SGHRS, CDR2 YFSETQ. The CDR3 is CASSLVSAVPAYEQYF. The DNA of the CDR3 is TGCGCCAGCAGCTTGGTTTCCGCAGTGCCAGCCTACGAGCAGTACTTC.

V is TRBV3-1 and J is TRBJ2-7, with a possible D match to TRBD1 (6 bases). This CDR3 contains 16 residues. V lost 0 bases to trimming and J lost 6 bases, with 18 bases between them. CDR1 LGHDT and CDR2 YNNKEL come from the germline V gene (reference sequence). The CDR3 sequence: CASSQDANRAGFEQYF. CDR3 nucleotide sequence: TGTGCCAGCAGCCAAGATGCGAACAGGGCTGGATTCGAGCAGTACTTC.

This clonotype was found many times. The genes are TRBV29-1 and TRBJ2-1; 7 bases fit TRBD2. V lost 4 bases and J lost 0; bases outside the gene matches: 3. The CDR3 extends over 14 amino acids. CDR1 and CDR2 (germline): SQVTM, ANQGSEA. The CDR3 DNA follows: TGCAGCGTTGCTAGCGGCAGCTCCTACAATGAGCAGTTCTTC. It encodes CSVASGSSYNEQFF.

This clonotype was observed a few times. The chain's CDR3 is CSARDGRASNQPQHF. The CDR3 nucleotides read TGCAGTGCTAGAGACGGACGGGCTAGCAATCAGCCCCAGCATTTT. The chain uses TRBV20-1 and TRBJ1-5; D is unresolved. The germline CDR1 and CDR2 sequences are DFQATT and SNEGSKA (reference sequence). V was clipped by 0 bases and J by 0 bases, with 9 bases between them. The CDR3 has 15 residues.

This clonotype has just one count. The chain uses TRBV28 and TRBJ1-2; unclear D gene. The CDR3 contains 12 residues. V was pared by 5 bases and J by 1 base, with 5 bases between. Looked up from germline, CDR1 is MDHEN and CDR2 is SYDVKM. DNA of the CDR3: TGTGCCAGCAGTGGCGGTAACTATGGCTACACCTTC. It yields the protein CASSGGNYGYTF.

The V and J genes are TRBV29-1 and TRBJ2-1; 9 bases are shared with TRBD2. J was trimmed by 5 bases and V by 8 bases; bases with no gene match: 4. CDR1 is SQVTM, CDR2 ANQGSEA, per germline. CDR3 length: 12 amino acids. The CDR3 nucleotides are TGCAGCAGCACTAGCGGGCACAATGAGCAGTTCTTC. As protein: CSSTSGHNEQFF.

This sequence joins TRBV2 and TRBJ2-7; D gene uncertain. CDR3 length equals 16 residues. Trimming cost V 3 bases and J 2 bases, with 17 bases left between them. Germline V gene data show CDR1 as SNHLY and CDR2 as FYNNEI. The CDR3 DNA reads TGTGCCAGCAGTGAGGCCAAGACCGGGTCCACCTACGAGCAGTACTTC. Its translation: CASSEAKTGSTYEQYF.

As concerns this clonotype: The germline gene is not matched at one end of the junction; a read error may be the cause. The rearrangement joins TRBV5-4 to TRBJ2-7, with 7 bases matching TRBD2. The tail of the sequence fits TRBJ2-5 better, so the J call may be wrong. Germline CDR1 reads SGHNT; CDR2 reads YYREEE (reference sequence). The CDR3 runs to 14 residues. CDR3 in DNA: TGTGCCAACAGCCCGGGACTACTACAAGAGACCCAGTACTTC. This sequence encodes CANSPGLLQETQYF.

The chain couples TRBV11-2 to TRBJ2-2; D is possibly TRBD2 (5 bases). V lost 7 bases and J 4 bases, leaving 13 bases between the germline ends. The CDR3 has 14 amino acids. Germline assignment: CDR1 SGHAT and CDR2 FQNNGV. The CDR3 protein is CASTPTGVTGELFF. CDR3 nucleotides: TGTGCCAGCACCCCGACCGGGGTCACCGGGGAGCTGTTTTTT.

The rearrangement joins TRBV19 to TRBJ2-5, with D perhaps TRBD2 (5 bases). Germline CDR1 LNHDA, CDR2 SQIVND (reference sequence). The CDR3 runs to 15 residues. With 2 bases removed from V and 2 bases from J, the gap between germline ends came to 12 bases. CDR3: CASSITGGRQETQYF. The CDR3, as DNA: TGTGCCAGTAGTATAACCGGAGGTCGACAAGAGACCCAGTACTTC.

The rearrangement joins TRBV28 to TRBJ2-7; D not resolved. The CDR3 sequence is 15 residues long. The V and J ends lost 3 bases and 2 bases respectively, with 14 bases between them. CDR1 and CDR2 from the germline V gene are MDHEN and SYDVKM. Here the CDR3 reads CASSFYRLGTYEQYF. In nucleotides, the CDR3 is TGTGCCAGCAGTTTTTATAGACTGGGGACCTACGAGCAGTACTTC.

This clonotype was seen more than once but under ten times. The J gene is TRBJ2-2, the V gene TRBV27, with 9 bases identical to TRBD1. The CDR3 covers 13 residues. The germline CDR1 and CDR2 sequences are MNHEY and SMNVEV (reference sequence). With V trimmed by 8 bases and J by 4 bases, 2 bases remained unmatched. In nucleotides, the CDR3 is TGTGCCAGCGAGACAGGGGGCACCGGGGAGCTGTTTTTT. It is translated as CASETGGTGELFF.

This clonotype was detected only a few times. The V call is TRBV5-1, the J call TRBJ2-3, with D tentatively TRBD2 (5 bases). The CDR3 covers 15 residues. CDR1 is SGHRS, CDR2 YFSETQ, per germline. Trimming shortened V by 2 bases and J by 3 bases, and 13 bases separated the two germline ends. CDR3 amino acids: CASSFVGEATDTQYF. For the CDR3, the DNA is TGCGCCAGCAGCTTCGTGGGAGAGGCGACAGATACGCAGTATTTT.

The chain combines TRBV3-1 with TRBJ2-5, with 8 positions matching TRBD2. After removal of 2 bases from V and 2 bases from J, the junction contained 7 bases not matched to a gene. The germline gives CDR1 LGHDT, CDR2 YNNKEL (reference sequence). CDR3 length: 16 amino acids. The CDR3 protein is CASSQYNSGVQETQYF. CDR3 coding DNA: TGTGCCAGCAGCCAATATAATAGCGGGGTACAAGAGACCCAGTACTTC.

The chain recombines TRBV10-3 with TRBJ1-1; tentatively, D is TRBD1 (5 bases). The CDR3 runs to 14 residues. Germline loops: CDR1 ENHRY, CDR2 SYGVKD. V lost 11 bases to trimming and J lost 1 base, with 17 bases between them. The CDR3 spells CASRDAQGNTEAFF. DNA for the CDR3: TGTGCCTCAAGGGACGCCCAGGGGAACACTGAAGCTTTCTTT.

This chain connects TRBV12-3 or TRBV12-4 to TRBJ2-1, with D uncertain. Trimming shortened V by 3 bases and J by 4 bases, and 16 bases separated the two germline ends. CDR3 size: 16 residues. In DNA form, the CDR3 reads TGTGCCAGCAGTTTTACCGGGCAGGCGAGGTACAATGAGCAGTTCTTC. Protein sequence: CASSFTGQARYNEQFF.

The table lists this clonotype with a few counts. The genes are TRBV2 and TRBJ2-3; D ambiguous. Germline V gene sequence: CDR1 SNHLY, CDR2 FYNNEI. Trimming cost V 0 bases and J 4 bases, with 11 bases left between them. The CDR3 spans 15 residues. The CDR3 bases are TGTGCCAGCAGTGAAGCTGGGTCCGGCGCAGATACGCAGTATTTT. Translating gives CASSEAGSGADTQYF.

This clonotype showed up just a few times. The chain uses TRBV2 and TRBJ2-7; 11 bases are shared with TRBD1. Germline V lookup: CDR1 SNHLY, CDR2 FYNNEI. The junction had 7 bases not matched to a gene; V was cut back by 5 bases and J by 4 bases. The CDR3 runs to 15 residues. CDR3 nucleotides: TGTGCCAGCAGTCTGACGGGACAGGGGGAGTACGAGCAGTACTTC. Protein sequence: CASSLTGQGEYEQYF.

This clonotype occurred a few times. CDR3 amino acids: CASSLRTPLAGGPDEQFF. Written as DNA, the CDR3 is TGCGCCAGCAGCTTAAGGACACCCCTAGCGGGAGGGCCGGATGAGCAGTTCTTC. The chain uses TRBV5-1 and TRBJ2-1, with TRBD2 identical over 12 bases. Trimming removed 2 bases from V and 8 bases from J; junction bases left unmatched: 14. The germline V gene encodes CDR1 SGHRS and CDR2 YFSETQ. This CDR3 comprises 18 residues.

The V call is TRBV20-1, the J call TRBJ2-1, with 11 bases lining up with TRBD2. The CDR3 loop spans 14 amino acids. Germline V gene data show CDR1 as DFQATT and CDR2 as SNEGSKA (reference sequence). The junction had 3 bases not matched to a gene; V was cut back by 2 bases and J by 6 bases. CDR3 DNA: TGCAGTGCTAGAAATAGCGGGAGGGCCAATGAGCAGTTCTTC. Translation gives CSARNSGRANEQFF.

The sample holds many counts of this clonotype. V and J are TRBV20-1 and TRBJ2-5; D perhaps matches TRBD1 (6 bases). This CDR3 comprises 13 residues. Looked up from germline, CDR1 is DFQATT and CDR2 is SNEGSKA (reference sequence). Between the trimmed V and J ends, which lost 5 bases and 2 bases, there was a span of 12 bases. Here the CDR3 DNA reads TGCAGTGCTCGTACAGGGTCTCAAGAGACCCAGTACTTC. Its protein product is CSARTGSQETQYF.

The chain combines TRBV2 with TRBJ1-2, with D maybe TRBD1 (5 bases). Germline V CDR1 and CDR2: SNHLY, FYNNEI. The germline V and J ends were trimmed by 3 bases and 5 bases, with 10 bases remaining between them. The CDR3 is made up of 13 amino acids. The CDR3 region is CASSEGESYGYTF. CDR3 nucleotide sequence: TGTGCCAGCAGTGAGGGGGAATCTTATGGCTACACCTTC.

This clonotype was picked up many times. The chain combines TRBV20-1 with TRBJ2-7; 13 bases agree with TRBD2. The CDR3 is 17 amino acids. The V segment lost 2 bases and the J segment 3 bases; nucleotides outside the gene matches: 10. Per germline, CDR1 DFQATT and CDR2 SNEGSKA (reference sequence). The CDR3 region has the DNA TGCAGTGCTAGACCTTTGATGAGGACTAGCGGGAGCTACGAGCAGTACTTC. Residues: CSARPLMRTSGSYEQYF.